The clone carrying this T cell receptor beta chain was recorded once. The data were taken from a study of blood T cell repertoires in COVID-19. The CDR3 is made up of 16 amino acids. Looked up from germline, CDR1 is MGHRA and CDR2 is YSYEKL. Trimming removed 4 bases from V and 7 bases from J; junction bases left unmatched: 11. Clones were sequenced by immunoSEQ multiplex PCR, and TCRdb holds only the in-frame ones, with some missing. This table holds roughly 260,000 clones, 80% to 90% found once. The receptor was isolated from a woman aged 45-60 years with acute or convalescent COVID-19. The chain carries TRBV4-1 and TRBJ1-5, with 9 positions matching TRBD1. Sequencing was carried out using peripheral blood. CDR3 loop: CASSRLWTGARQPQHF. DNA of the CDR3: TGCGCCAGCAGCCGACTATGGACAGGGGCGCGACAGCCCCAGCATTTT.